This T cell receptor beta chain comes out of a study of T-cell memory formation after mild COVID-19. Study summary: TCR clusters largely stayed donor specific. Study-level findings and limits: Day 15 to 85 contracting clones showed balanced CD4/CD8; later expanders leaned CD4+. Mainly in CM and EM were contracting CD4+ clones; CD8+ were in EMRA.

Researchers used 5'RACE with constant-segment primers to make TCR alpha and TCR beta cDNA libraries that carry sample barcodes and UMIs. One entry per CDR3 protein, called by TCRdb with MiXCR from the 5' RACE reads. The sample contains approximately 300,000 distinct CDR3 sequences, approximately 16% of which appear only once. Concerning this clonotype: Its antigen is not identified.

Per germline, CDR1 LGHNA and CDR2 YNFKEQ. The CDR3 has 15 amino acids. V was pared by 4 bases and J by 2 bases, with 15 bases between. The chain recombines TRBV4-2 with TRBJ2-7; no firm D call. The clonotype originates from a man between 18 and 35 years old who had mild COVID-19 (a few samples of this study predate the infection). Cell type and time point are not known. The source material was PBMCs or a T cell subset sorted from them (not recorded which). As DNA, the CDR3 is TGTGCCAGCAGCCGATCCGGGCCGTGGACCTACGAGCAGTACTTC. It specifies CASSRSGPWTYEQYF.